The rows below give T cell receptor beta chains drawn from one sample of a study of radiation and T cells in renal cell carcinoma. Sequencing used immunoSEQ multiplex PCR; TCRdb keeps in-frame clones, though not all of them. Here the sample spans about 77,000 clones, 70% to 90% being singletons. Specimen: blood, collected from a patient whose treatment included radiotherapy and nephrectomy. The receptors shown here come from an older woman with renal cell carcinoma. CDR3s include the opening cysteine and the closing phenylalanine or tryptophan. Each record gives: D gene, V gene, clone size, J gene, CDR3 DNA, CDR3 protein. A D gene is named only where the DNA matches it firmly. The size field is filled for only some rows; it gives once, few, many or a size class.

d_gene: TRBD2
v_gene: TRBV7-7
abundance: .
j_gene: TRBJ2-2
CDR3nt: TGTGCTATCCCCAAAGGACTAGTGAACACCGGGGAGCTGTTTTTT
CDR3aa: CAIPKGLVNTGELFF

d_gene: .
v_gene: TRBV7-9
abundance: few
j_gene: TRBJ2-5
CDR3nt: TGTGCCAGCAGCTTCACAGGGACCCAAGAGACCCAGTACTTC
CDR3aa: CASSFTGTQETQYF

d_gene: .
v_gene: TRBV10-2
abundance: .
j_gene: TRBJ2-3
CDR3nt: TGCGCCAGCAGTGGTGGGGTTTACACAGATACGCAGTATTTT
CDR3aa: CASSGGVYTDTQYF

d_gene: TRBD1
v_gene: TRBV7-3
abundance: .
j_gene: TRBJ1-5
CDR3nt: TGTGCCAGCAGGTCAACGAATGGGACAGAGCGCAATCAGCCCCAGCATTTT
CDR3aa: CASRSTNGTERNQPQHF

d_gene: .
v_gene: TRBV28
abundance: .
j_gene: TRBJ2-7
CDR3nt: TGTGCCAGCAATATTGTAGCGGAAGCCTACGAGCAGTACTTC
CDR3aa: CASNIVAEAYEQYF

d_gene: .
v_gene: TRBV6-5
abundance: .
j_gene: TRBJ1-1
CDR3nt: TGTGCCAGCAGTTGGGCCCGCAACACTGAAGCTTTCTTT
CDR3aa: CASSWARNTEAFF

d_gene: .
v_gene: TRBV19
abundance: few
j_gene: TRBJ1-5
CDR3nt: TGTGCCAGTGAGGACGGCGATAGCAATCAGCCCCAGCATTTT
CDR3aa: CASEDGDSNQPQHF

d_gene: .
v_gene: TRBV27
abundance: .
j_gene: TRBJ1-5
CDR3nt: TGTGCCAGCAGTAGAACTGATCAGCCCCAGCATTTT
CDR3aa: CASSRTDQPQHF

d_gene: .
v_gene: TRBV5-1
abundance: .
j_gene: TRBJ2-7
CDR3nt: TGCGCCAGCACCGACACCCAGACCTACGAGCAGTACTTC
CDR3aa: CASTDTQTYEQYF

d_gene: .
v_gene: TRBV12-5
abundance: .
j_gene: TRBJ1-1
CDR3nt: TGTGCTAGTGGTCAGGGAATGAACACTGAAGCTTTCTTT
CDR3aa: CASGQGMNTEAFF

d_gene: TRBD1
v_gene: TRBV6-1
abundance: .
j_gene: TRBJ1-2
CDR3nt: TGTGCCAGCCGGACAGGGACGGGAGGCTACACCTTC
CDR3aa: CASRTGTGGYTF

d_gene: .
v_gene: TRBV20-1
abundance: few
j_gene: TRBJ1-4
CDR3nt: TGCAGTGCAGAGAATGGTGAAAAACTGTTTTTT
CDR3aa: CSAENGEKLFF

d_gene: TRBD2
v_gene: TRBV5-1
abundance: .
j_gene: TRBJ2-3
CDR3nt: TGCGCCAGCAGCTTGTCCTCGTCTAGCGGGAGCACAGATACGCAGTATTTT
CDR3aa: CASSLSSSSGSTDTQYF

d_gene: TRBD1
v_gene: TRBV9
abundance: .
j_gene: TRBJ2-3
CDR3nt: TGTGCCAGCAGCGCGGACAGGGGTGGGGACACAGATACGCAGTATTTT
CDR3aa: CASSADRGGDTDTQYF

d_gene: .
v_gene: TRBV5-1
abundance: .
j_gene: TRBJ2-3
CDR3nt: TGCGCCAGCAGCTCAGAAGTATCTAGCACAGATACGCAGTATTTT
CDR3aa: CASSSEVSSTDTQYF

d_gene: .
v_gene: TRBV7-9
abundance: .
j_gene: TRBJ1-4
CDR3nt: TGTGCCAGCAGCTTAAATTACCCGGCAGGGCCCGAAAAACTGTTTTTT
CDR3aa: CASSLNYPAGPEKLFF

d_gene: .
v_gene: TRBV2
abundance: .
j_gene: TRBJ2-6
CDR3nt: TGTGCCAGCAGTGTAATCCAAGATGGGGCCAACGTCCTGACTTTC
CDR3aa: CASSVIQDGANVLTF